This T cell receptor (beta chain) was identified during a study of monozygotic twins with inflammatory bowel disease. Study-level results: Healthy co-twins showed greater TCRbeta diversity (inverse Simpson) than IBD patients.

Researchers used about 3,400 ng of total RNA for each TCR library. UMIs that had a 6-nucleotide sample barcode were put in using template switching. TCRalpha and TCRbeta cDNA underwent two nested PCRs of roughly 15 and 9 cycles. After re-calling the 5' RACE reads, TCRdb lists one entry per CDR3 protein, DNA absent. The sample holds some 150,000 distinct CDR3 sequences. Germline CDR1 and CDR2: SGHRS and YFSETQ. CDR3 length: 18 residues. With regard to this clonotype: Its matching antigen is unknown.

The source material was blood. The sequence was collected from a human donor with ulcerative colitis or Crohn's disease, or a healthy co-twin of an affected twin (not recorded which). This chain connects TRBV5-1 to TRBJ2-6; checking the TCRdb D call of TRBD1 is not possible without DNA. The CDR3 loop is CASSPGHTFLSGANVLTF.